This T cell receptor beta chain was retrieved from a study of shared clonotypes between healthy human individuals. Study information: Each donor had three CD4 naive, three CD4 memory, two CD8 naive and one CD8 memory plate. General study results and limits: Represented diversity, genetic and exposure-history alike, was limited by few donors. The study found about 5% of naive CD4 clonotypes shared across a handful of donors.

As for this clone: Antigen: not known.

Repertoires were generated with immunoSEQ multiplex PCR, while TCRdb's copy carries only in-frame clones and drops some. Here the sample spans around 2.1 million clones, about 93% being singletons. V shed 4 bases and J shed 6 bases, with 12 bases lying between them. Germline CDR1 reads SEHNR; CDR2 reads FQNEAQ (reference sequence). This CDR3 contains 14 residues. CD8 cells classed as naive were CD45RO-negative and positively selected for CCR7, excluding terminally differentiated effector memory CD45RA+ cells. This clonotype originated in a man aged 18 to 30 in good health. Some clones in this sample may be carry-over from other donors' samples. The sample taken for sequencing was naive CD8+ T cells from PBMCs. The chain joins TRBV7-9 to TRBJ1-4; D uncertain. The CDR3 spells CASSWRGYDEKLFF. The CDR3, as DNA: TGTGCCAGCAGCTGGCGGGGATATGATGAAAAACTGTTTTTT.